Here is one T cell receptor beta chain with its context. This clone was picked up one time. Its specific antigen is unknown. No base qualities exist here, and no much larger clone lies one base off it. TCRbeta CDR3 regions were amplified from genomic DNA by means of the immunoSEQ Assay, a bias-controlled multiplex PCR. As for how the authors treated the data: The number of nucleated cells in each sample was estimated by amplification of reference gene primers within the assay. To quantify the absolute abundance of each unique TCRbeta CDR3 rearrangement, sequence reads were collapsed and filtered. For each sample, productive Simpson clonality was calculated by taking the square root of Simpson's diversity index across productive rearrangements. Imported from immuneACCESS, the table was reduced by TCRdb to in-frame sequences with V and J called. These copies leave out some clones; in studies compared against another copy, an unresolved V gene accounts for under half, and the cause of the remainder is not known. V and J calls and clone size come straight from that table; D and trimming were deduced from the DNA. This sample comprises roughly 570,000 clones, less than 90% of them detected only once. 7.5% to 9.5% of the sample comes from the top ten.

This sample stems from a study of blood T cell repertoires in COVID-19 (dated by TCRdb to 2020 to 2021). Broadly, across the study: Collaborator samples came from the United States, Italy and Spain and covered acute and convalescent phases of COVID-19. Samples were obtained from the ongoing ImmuneRACE study (first 160 participants) and from 1,000 to 1,500 subjects provided by 6 global collaborators. Where available, HLA class I and class II types were taken from metadata supplied by the sample provider and were not determined by assay-based typing. Sample metadata almost always included a de-identified subject ID, COVID-19 status, age in years and sex. The material from the prospective study consisted of cDNA or gDNA derived from T cells, B-cell-depleted T cells, or PBMCs. Subjects who had been exposed to COVID-19, were actively infected with it, or had recovered from it provided the deeply sampled blood TCRbeta repertoires that made up the dataset. The repertoires were released in a freely available public database intended as a resource for research on the immune response to SARS-CoV-2.

At one collaborating source in Seattle, patients were enrolled during active infection and were followed longitudinally through the course of disease. Collaborating institutions collected whole blood in K2EDTA tubes following their own protocols. For TCRbeta analysis, collaborators shipped samples in one of three forms: frozen whole blood, isolated PBMCs, or DNA extracted from either of those sample types. What the research found in general, with its limitations: Clinical and demographic metadata were provided uncurated, with the amount varying by source and participant.

Relative to germline, V is 4 bases shorter and J is 5 bases shorter, with 9 bases between their ends. Counted from cysteine to phenylalanine, this CDR3 has 12 amino acids. The sequence is cut down to CDR3 DNA, 36 bases in frame from base 1. Reading the germline V gene gives CDR1 SGHRS and CDR2 YFSETQ. The V gene is TRBV5-1 and the J gene is TRBJ2-5; the D gene is not confidently resolved. What was sequenced was peripheral blood. The receptor was derived from a woman in her forties or fifties with COVID-19, enrolled during active disease. The DNA sequence is as follows: TGCGCCAGCAGCACCGCCCAGGAGACCCAGTACTTC. Translation gives CASSTAQETQYF.